This T cell receptor beta chain was sequenced for a study of cytotoxic CD8 clonotypes in ibrutinib-treated CLL. V dropped 8 bases and J dropped 1 base, with 17 bases sitting between them. The CDR3 is 14 residues long. Germline V gene lookup returns CDR1 SQVTM and CDR2 ANQGSEA. The table came from immunoSEQ multiplex PCR; TCRdb's copy has only in-frame clones and leaves some out. The sample holds about 39,000 clones, around 63% seen once. This clonotype originated in a human donor with chronic lymphocytic leukemia. The specimen comprised PBMCs, sampled at disease progression, from a patient treated with ibrutinib. This rearrangement joins TRBV29-1 to TRBJ2-5, with D uncertain. CDR3 sequence (DNA): TGCAGCACTTCTGCTCCCGGCGCCCAAGAGACCCAGTACTTC. The encoded protein is CSTSAPGAQETQYF.